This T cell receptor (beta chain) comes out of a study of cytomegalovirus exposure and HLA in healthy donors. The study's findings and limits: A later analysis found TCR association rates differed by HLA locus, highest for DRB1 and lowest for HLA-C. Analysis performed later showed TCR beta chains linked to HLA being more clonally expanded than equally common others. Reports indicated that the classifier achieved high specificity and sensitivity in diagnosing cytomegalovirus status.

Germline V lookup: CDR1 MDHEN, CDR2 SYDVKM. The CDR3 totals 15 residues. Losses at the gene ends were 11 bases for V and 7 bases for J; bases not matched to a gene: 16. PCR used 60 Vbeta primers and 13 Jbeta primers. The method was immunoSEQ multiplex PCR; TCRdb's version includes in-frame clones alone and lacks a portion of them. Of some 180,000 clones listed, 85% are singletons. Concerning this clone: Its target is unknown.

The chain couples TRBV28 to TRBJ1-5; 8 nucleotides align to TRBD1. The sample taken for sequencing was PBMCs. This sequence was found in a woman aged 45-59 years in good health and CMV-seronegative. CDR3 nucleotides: TGTGCCGTCAAAGACAGGGGATCCCTTAACCAGCCCCAGCATTTT. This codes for CAVKDRGSLNQPQHF.